These 7 T cell receptor beta chains came from one sample sequenced in a study of T-cell memory formation after mild COVID-19. TCRdb itself ran the 5' RACE reads through MiXCR, one entry per CDR3 protein. The sample lists 400,000 to 500,000 distinct CDR3 sequences; approximately 24% were seen once. The material sequenced was PBMCs or a T cell subset sorted from them (not recorded which). The receptors come from an adult woman who had mild COVID-19 (a few samples of this study predate the infection). Cell type and time point are not known.

This clonotype came up a few times. This rearrangement joins TRBV20-1 to TRBJ2-3; unclear D gene. The ends were cut back, 0 bases at V and 3 bases at J, with 4 bases in the middle. Per germline, CDR1 DFQATT and CDR2 SNEGSKA (reference sequence). The CDR3 runs 12 residues. The CDR3 is CSAREGTDTQYF. For the CDR3, the DNA is TGCAGTGCTAGAGAGGGGACAGATACGCAGTATTTT.

V and J are TRBV15 and TRBJ2-7; 9 nucleotides align to TRBD2. The V segment lost 0 bases and the J segment 0 bases; nucleotides outside the gene matches: 3. CDR1 is LNHNV, CDR2 YYDKDF, per germline (reference sequence). The CDR3 is 16 amino acids. CDR3 DNA: TGTGCCACCAGCAGAGATTGGACTAGCGCCTCCTACGAGCAGTACTTC. It encodes CATSRDWTSASYEQYF.

This clonotype was counted only a few times. The CDR3 loop reads CASSLGQVGNYGYTF. Written as DNA, the CDR3 is TGCGCCAGCAGCTTGGGACAGGTGGGGAACTATGGCTACACCTTC. J is TRBJ1-2 and V is TRBV5-1; a possible D gene is TRBD1 (6 bases). This CDR3 has 15 residues. V shed 0 bases and J shed 2 bases, with 11 bases lying between them. CDR1 is SGHRS, CDR2 YFSETQ, per germline.

The V call is TRBV6-5, the J call TRBJ2-1; TRBD1 might be the D (5 bases). Germline values: CDR1 MNHEY, CDR2 SVGAGI. This CDR3 has 13 amino acids. Trimming cost V 6 bases and J 5 bases, with 11 bases left between them. CDR3 loop: CASRRGFDNEQFF. The DNA for the CDR3 is TGTGCCAGCAGAAGGGGTTTCGACAATGAGCAGTTCTTC.

This clonotype was counted a few times. V is TRBV20-1 and J is TRBJ2-7, with 10 bases that match TRBD1. The germline V gene encodes CDR1 DFQATT and CDR2 SNEGSKA (reference sequence). The J segment lost 5 bases and the V segment lost 6 bases, leaving 7 bases of the junction unmatched. The CDR3 is 13 residues long. The CDR3 DNA follows: TGCAGTGCCACCGGGACAGGGGTAGACGAGCAGTACTTC. Protein sequence: CSATGTGVDEQYF.

This clonotype has more than one count but fewer than ten. The rearrangement joins TRBV12-3 or TRBV12-4 to TRBJ1-2, with D perhaps matching TRBD1 (5 bases). This CDR3 comprises 14 residues. The V end was cut by 5 bases, the J end by 3 bases, with 13 bases between. This CDR3 is CASSPTGTYYGYTF. In DNA, the CDR3 is TGTGCCAGCAGTCCGACCGGGACTTACTATGGCTACACCTTC.

This clonotype showed up just once. This chain connects TRBV7-9 to TRBJ2-1; TRBD2 might be the D (5 bases). Germline values: CDR1 SEHNR, CDR2 FQNEAQ (reference sequence). CDR3 length: 16 amino acids. Deletions cut 6 bases from V and 9 bases from J, with 24 bases between. The CDR3 spells CASSPPSGPLGSEQFF. The CDR3 DNA is TGTGCCAGCAGTCCTCCCTCTGGTCCCCTAGGGAGTGAGCAGTTCTTC.